Given below is one T cell receptor (beta chain) in context. Antigen unknown. Production of TCR beta cDNA relied on 5'RACE template switching with UMIs. TCRdb re-called the 5' RACE reads and gives one entry per CDR3 protein, without DNA. The sample has about 550,000 distinct CDR3 sequences. Germline V lookup: CDR1 MNHEY, CDR2 SMNVEV (reference sequence). This CDR3 spans 19 amino acids. The data are from a study of T cells expressing NK-cell markers. Whole-study context: Sorted T-cell subsets CD3+CD56+NKG2C+, CD3+CD56+NKG2C- and CD3+CD56-NKG2C+ were TCR beta-sequenced. Just one sequenced donor of eight was HCMV-seronegative, while seven were seropositive. General study points: Whether the expanded NKG2C+ T cell clones recognized HCMV remained unclear.

The specimen sequenced was blood T cells: a sorted CD56 or NKG2C T cell subset, CD4+ or CD8+ T cells, or bulk PBMC T cells (not recorded which). This sequence originates from a man aged 18 to 29 in good health. The genes are TRBV27 and TRBJ2-6. CDR3 protein: CASNDLDGPLTFGANVLTF.